The 13 T cell receptor beta chains below come from one sample, sequenced in a study of PD-1 blockade in classical Hodgkin lymphoma. Every patient was affected by relapse after autologous stem cell transplantation, while exposure to brentuximab vedotin was not uniform. Libraries were prepared by immunoSEQ multiplex PCR; TCRdb keeps only in-frame clonotypes and omits some of them. The sample has about 66,000 clones; 70% to 75% are singletons. Sequencing was performed on peripheral blood mononuclear cells (PBMCs), taken before the second cycle of nivolumab. These receptors were collected from a human donor with classical Hodgkin lymphoma.

In this sample, this clone turned up a few times. The chain employs TRBV9 and TRBJ1-6, with D possibly TRBD1 on 5 matching bases. CDR3 length: 15 amino acids. Trimming pared 0 bases from V and 8 bases from J, leaving 12 bases between. CDR1 is SGDLS and CDR2 is YYNGEE in the germline V gene. The CDR3 region is CASSVGGEGYSPLHF. CDR3 in DNA: TGTGCCAGCAGCGTAGGGGGGGAGGGTTATTCACCCCTCCACTTT.

The V call is TRBV5-1, the J call TRBJ1-6, with 8 bases identical to TRBD1. V lost 0 bases, J lost 7 bases, and 3 bases stayed unmatched. This CDR3 region has 15 residues. From germline, CDR1 is SGHRS and CDR2 YFSETQ. The CDR3 coding sequence is TGCGCCAGCAGCTTGGACAGGGGGGGGAATTCACCCCTCCACTTT. This codes for CASSLDRGGNSPLHF.

The V gene is TRBV9, the J gene TRBJ1-1; 7 bases are a match to TRBD1. The CDR3 runs to 14 residues. The V gene's germline CDR1 is SGDLS and CDR2 YYNGEE. J gave up 2 bases and V 7 bases, and 8 bases lay outside the gene matches. The CDR3 is CASAWGTANTEAFF. CDR3 nucleotides: TGTGCCAGCGCGTGGGGGACAGCAAACACTGAAGCTTTCTTT.

The chain is built from TRBV19 and TRBJ2-7; TRBD2 is a possible D gene (5 bases). This CDR3 has 14 residues. V was cut by 3 bases and J by 0 bases, with 9 bases left in between. Looked up from germline, CDR1 is LNHDA and CDR2 is SQIVND (reference sequence). CDR3: CASSIRDGSYEQYF. CDR3 in DNA: TGTGCCAGTAGTATTCGGGATGGCTCCTACGAGCAGTACTTC.

Only a few counts were recorded for this clone. The chain has TRBV7-9 and TRBJ2-2; D is unresolved. The CDR3 length is 14 residues. The V gene lost 3 bases and the J gene lost 0 bases, with 5 bases spanning the gap. Germline CDR1 and CDR2: SEHNR and FQNEAQ (reference sequence). In DNA form, the CDR3 reads TGTGCCAGCAGCTTTAGTACGAACACCGGGGAGCTGTTTTTT. Protein: CASSFSTNTGELFF. Drawing the rest from reference TRBV7-9 and TRBJ2-2, the complete variable domain is DTGVSQNPRHKITKRGQNVTFRCDPISEHNRLYWYRQTLGQGPEFLTYFQNEAQLEKSRLLSDRFSAERPKGSFSTLEIQRTEQGDSAMYLCASSFSTNTGELFFGEGSRLTVL.

This chain links TRBV27 with TRBJ2-7; weak D call: TRBD1 (5 bases). There are 13 residues in the CDR3. Germline assignment: CDR1 MNHEY and CDR2 SMNVEV (reference sequence). Trimming removed 4 bases at V and 3 bases at J, with 10 bases between. As DNA, the CDR3 is TGTGCCAGCAGTTGGGGCAGTTTCTACGAGCAGTACTTC. Its protein product is CASSWGSFYEQYF.

V gene TRBV9 combines with J gene TRBJ2-3, with 8 positions matching TRBD2. Trimming cost V 4 bases and J 1 base; bases outside gene matches: 5. Germline V gene lookup returns CDR1 SGDLS and CDR2 YYNGEE. This CDR3 spans 15 amino acids. The CDR3 reads CASSTGGVGTDTQYF. The CDR3 DNA reads TGTGCCAGCAGCACCGGGGGGGTCGGCACAGATACGCAGTATTTT.

The table lists this clone with a count of one. The chain uses TRBV10-1 and TRBJ2-1; no firm D call. This CDR3 has 13 residues. Looked up from germline, CDR1 is WNHNN and CDR2 is SYGVQD (reference sequence). V was pared by 0 bases and J by 10 bases, with 10 bases between. CDR3 loop: CASSESWLMEQFF. The CDR3 DNA reads as TGCGCCAGCAGTGAGTCGTGGCTCATGGAGCAGTTCTTC.

The CDR3 DNA reads TGTGCCAGCAGCTTAGGAGGTCTTGGCTATGGCTACACCTTC. Protein: CASSLGGLGYGYTF. This chain connects TRBV5-4 to TRBJ1-2; no reliable D call. V was shortened by 2 bases and J by 4 bases, with 12 bases between the two germline ends. The CDR3 is 14 residues long. Germline V CDR1 and CDR2: SGHNT, YYREEE (reference sequence).

The rearrangement joins TRBV7-2 to TRBJ2-5; TRBD1 or TRBD2 may be the D gene (5 bases each). V shed 1 base and J shed 7 bases, with 16 bases lying between them. CDR3 length: 15 amino acids. The V gene's germline CDR1 is SGHTA and CDR2 FQGNSA. CDR3: CASSLDGTAEGTQYF. CDR3 in DNA: TGTGCCAGCAGCTTAGACGGGACCGCAGAGGGGACCCAGTACTTC.

The sample holds a few counts of this clone. Other DNA variants within this sample encode the same CDR3. The chain joins TRBV6-1 to TRBJ2-1, with TRBD1 identical over 8 bases. The ends lost 5 bases at V and 4 bases at J; junction bases unmatched: 7. The germline V gene encodes CDR1 MNHNS and CDR2 SASEGT. The length of the CDR3 is 15 residues. CDR3 nucleotides: TGTGCCAGCAGTTTACAGGGGGACTTTTACAATGAGCAGTTCTTC. It yields the protein CASSLQGDFYNEQFF.

The V and J genes are TRBV10-2 and TRBJ2-3; tentative D call: TRBD2 (5 bases). Trimming took off 5 bases at V and 4 bases at J, with 10 bases between the two ends. The CDR3 totals 13 residues. The germline gives CDR1 WSHSY, CDR2 SAAADI. The CDR3 nucleotides are TGCGCCAGCAGTTCCCTACTAGCAGATACGCAGTATTTT. Protein product: CASSSLLADTQYF.

The rearrangement joins TRBV5-1 to TRBJ2-5, with D hard to call. The germline V gene has CDR1 SGHRS and CDR2 YFSETQ. The CDR3 consists of 14 residues. Trimming took off 3 bases at V and 7 bases at J, with 16 bases between the two ends. The CDR3 region is CASSSDQIRATQYF. CDR3 DNA: TGCGCCAGCAGCTCAGATCAGATAAGAGCGACCCAGTACTTC.